Sequencing of this T cell receptor (beta chain) was carried out in a study of radiotherapy plus CTLA-4 blockade in lung cancer. TCRdb's table, derived via immunoSEQ multiplex PCR, lists solely in-frame clones and lacks some. The sample yields around 100,000 clones, more than 65% seen once. The CDR3 runs to 14 residues. Germline-derived CDR1 and CDR2 are LNHDA and SQIVND (reference sequence). J gave up 2 bases and V 9 bases, and 7 bases lay outside the gene matches. The receptor was derived from a human donor with non-small cell lung cancer that progressed on radiotherapy plus ipilimumab. Some clones in this sample may be carry-over from other donors' samples. Specimen: peripheral blood, collected from a patient treated with radiotherapy plus ipilimumab. The rearrangement uses TRBV19 and TRBJ2-7, with 10 bases matching TRBD1. The CDR3 DNA sequence: TGTGCCAGCCGAAGGACAGGGGGAACCTACGAGCAGTACTTC. This gives the protein CASRRTGGTYEQYF.